This T cell receptor (beta chain) was captured by sequencing in a study of T-cell reconstitution after alpha-beta-depleted transplantation in children. Overall study results and limits: There were reportedly several hundred expanded graft clones from which alpha-beta T cells came about two months after transplant. A year post-transplant, T-cell counts and diversity derived mostly from newly produced T cells.

Library preparation (for TCRbeta) was performed with unique molecular identifiers. MiXCR, applied by TCRdb to the PCR reads, yields one record per CDR3 protein. The sample includes 200,000 to 300,000 distinct CDR3 sequences, about 25% of them seen just once. Germline assignment: CDR1 SGHTA and CDR2 FQGNSA. Trimming shortened V by 5 bases and J by 3 bases, and 23 bases separated the two germline ends. The CDR3 runs to 17 residues. As to this clonotype: The antigen remains undetermined.

The sequences come from PBMCs, collected before TCRalphabeta/CD19-depleted stem cell transplant. This TCR derives from a girl aged 2-10 years with Fanconi anemia, due to receive a stem cell transplant. The rearrangement links TRBV7-2 to TRBJ2-7; the D gene could be TRBD1 or TRBD2 (5 bases each). CDR3 nucleotides: TGTGCCAGCAGCCCCCGGCAGGGCTACTGGGACCACTACGAGCAGTACTTC. Protein product: CASSPRQGYWDHYEQYF.